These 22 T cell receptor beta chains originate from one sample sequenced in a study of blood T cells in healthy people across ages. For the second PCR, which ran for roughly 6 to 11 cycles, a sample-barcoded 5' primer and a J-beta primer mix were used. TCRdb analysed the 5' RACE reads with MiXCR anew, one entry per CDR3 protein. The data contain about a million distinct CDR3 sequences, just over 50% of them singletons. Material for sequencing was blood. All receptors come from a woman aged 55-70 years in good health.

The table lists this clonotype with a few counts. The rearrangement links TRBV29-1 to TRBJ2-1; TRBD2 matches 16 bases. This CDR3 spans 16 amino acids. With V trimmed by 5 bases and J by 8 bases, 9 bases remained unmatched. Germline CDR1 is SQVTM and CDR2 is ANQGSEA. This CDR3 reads CSVFGTSGRALDEQFF. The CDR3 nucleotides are TGCAGCGTTTTCGGGACTAGCGGGAGGGCGCTCGATGAGCAGTTCTTC.

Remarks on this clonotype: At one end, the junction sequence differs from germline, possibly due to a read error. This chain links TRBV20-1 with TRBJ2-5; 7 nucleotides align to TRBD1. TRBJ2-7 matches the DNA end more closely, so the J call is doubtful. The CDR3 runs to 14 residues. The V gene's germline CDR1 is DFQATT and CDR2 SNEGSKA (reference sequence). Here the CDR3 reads CSTRRPGTAYEQYF. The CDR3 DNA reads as TGCAGTACTAGACGCCCGGGGACAGCTTACGAGCAGTACTTC.

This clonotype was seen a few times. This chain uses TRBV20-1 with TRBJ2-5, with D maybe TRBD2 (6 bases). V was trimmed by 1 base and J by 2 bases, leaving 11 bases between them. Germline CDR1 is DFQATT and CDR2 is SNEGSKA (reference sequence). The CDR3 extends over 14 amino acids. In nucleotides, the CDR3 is TGCAGTGCTAGAGCAGGGCTAGCGCAAGAGACCCAGTACTTC. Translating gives CSARAGLAQETQYF.

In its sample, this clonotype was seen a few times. The CDR3 sequence: CASRRSGTGYEQYF. The CDR3 DNA reads TGTGCCAGCAGACGATCTGGGACGGGTTACGAGCAGTACTTC. The chain couples TRBV6-6 to TRBJ2-4; D is tentatively TRBD1 or TRBD2 (5 bases each). The last part of the DNA fits TRBJ2-7 better; the J call may be wrong. Germline V gene lookup returns CDR1 MNHNY and CDR2 SVGAGI (reference sequence). This CDR3 is 14 amino acids long.

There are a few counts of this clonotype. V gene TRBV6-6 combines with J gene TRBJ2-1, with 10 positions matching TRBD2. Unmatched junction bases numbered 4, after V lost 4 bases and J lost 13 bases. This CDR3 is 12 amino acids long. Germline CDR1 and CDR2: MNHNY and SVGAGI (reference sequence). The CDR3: CASSSLAGFQFF. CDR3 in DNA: TGTGCCAGCAGTTCACTAGCGGGATTCCAGTTCTTC.

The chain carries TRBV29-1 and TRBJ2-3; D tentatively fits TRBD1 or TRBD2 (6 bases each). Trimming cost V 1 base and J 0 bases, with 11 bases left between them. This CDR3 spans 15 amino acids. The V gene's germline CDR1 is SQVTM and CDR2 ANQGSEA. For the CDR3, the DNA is TGCAGCGTTGAAGGCCGCGGGACAAGCACAGATACGCAGTATTTT. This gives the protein CSVEGRGTSTDTQYF.

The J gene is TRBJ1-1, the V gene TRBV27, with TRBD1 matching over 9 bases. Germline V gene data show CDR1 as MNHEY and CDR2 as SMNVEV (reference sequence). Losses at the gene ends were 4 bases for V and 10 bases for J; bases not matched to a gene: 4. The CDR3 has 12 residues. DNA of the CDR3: TGTGCCAGCAGTTCACAGGGGGCTGTAGCTTTCTTT. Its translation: CASSSQGAVAFF.

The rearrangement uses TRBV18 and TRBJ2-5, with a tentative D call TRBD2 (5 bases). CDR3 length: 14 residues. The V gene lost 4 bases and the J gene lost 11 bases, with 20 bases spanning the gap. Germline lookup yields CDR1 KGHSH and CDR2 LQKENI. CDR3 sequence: CASSLGSTYNEQYF. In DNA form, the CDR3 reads TGTGCCAGCTCACTGGGGAGTACCTACAATGAGCAGTACTTC.

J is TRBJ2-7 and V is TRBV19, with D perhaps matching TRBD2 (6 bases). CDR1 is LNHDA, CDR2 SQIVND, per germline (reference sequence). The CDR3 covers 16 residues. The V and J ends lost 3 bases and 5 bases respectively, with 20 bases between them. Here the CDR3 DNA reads TGTGCCAGTAGTATCTTAGGTAGCGGTACGAAGGACGAGCAGTACTTC. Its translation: CASSILGSGTKDEQYF.

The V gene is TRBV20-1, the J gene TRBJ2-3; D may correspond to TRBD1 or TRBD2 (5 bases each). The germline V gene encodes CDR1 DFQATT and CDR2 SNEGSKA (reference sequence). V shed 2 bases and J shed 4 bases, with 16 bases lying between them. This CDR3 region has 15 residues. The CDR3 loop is CSARRWGRVADTQYF. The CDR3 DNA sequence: TGCAGTGCTAGACGATGGGGGAGAGTCGCAGATACGCAGTATTTT.

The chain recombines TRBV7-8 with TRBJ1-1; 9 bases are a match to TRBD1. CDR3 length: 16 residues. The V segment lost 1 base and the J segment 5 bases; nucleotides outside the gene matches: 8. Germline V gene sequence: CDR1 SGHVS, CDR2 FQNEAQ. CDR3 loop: CASSLVGQGSLTEAFF. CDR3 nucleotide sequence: TGTGCCAGCAGCTTAGTGGGACAGGGTAGTTTAACTGAAGCTTTCTTT.

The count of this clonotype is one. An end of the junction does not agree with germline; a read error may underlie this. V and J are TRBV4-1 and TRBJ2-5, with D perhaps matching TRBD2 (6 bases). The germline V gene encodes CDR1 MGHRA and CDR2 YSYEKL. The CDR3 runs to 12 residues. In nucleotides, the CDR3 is TGCACCAGCAGCCACTCCGGGGGGACCCAGTACTTC. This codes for CTSSHSGGTQYF.

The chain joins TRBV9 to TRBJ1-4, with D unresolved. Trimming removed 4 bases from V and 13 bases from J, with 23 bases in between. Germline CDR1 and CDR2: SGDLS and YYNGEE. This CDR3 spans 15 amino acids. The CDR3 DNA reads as TGTGCCAGCAGCTCAGAGGCAGAGGAAAGTGGAAGACTGTTTTTT. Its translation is CASSSEAEESGRLFF. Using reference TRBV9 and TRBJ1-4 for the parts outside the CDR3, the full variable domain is DSGVTQTPKHLITATGQRVTLRCSPRSGDLSVYWYQQSLDQGLQFLIQYYNGEERAKGNILERFSAQQFPDLHSELNLSSLELGDSALYFCASSSEAEESGRLFFGSGTQLSVL.

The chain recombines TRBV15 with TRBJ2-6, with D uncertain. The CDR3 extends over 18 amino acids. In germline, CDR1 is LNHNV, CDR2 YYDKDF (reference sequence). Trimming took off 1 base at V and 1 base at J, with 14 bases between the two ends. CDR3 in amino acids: CATSRALSSRSGANVLTF. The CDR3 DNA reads TGTGCCACCAGCAGAGCCCTTTCCTCTCGGTCTGGGGCCAACGTCCTGACTTTC.

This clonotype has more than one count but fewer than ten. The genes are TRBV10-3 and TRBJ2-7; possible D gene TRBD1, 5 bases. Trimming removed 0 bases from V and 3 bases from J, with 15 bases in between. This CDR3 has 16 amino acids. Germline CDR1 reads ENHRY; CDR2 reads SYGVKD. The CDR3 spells CAISESWADSLYEQYF. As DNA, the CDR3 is TGTGCCATCAGTGAGTCCTGGGCCGACAGCCTCTACGAGCAGTACTTC.

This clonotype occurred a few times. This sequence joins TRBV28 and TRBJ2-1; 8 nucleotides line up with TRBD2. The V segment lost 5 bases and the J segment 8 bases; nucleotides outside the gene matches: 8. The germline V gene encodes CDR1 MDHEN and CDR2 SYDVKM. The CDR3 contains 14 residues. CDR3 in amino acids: CASSLSSGIYEQFF. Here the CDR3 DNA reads TGTGCCAGCAGTCTTAGTAGCGGGATATATGAGCAGTTCTTC. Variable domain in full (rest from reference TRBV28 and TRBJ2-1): DVKVTQSSRYLVKRTGEKVFLECVQDMDHENMFWYRQDPGLGLRLIYFSYDVKMKEKGDIPEGYSVSREKKERFSLILESASTNQTSMYLCASSLSSGIYEQFFGPGTRLTVL.

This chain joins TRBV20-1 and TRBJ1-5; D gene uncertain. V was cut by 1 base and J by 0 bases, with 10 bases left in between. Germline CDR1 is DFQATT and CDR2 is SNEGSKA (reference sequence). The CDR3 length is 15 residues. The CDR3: CSARAGSYSNQPQHF. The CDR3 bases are TGCAGTGCTAGAGCGGGCAGCTATAGCAATCAGCCCCAGCATTTT.

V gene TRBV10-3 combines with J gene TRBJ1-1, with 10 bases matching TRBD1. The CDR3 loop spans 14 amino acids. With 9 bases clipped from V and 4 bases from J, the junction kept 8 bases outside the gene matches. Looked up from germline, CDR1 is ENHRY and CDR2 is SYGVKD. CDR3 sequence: CAMKSGQGSTEAFF. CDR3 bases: TGTGCCATGAAATCGGGACAGGGGAGCACTGAAGCTTTCTTT.

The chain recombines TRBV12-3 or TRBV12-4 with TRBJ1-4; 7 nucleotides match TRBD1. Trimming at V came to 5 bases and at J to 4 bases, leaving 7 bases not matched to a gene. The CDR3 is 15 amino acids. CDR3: CASSDTGTVNEKLFF. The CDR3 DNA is TGTGCCAGCAGTGATACCGGGACAGTTAATGAAAAACTGTTTTTT.

The CDR3 here is CASSHSQGHYEQYF. The CDR3 region has the DNA TGTGCCAGCAGCCATTCTCAGGGACACTACGAGCAGTACTTC. V usage is TRBV7-9 and J usage is TRBJ2-7; D possibly corresponds to TRBD1 (6 bases). Looked up from germline, CDR1 is SEHNR and CDR2 is FQNEAQ (reference sequence). The CDR3 spans 14 residues. Trimming left V 5 bases short and J 3 bases short, with 14 bases between. Full variable domain (outside the CDR3, taken from reference TRBV7-9 and TRBJ2-7): DTGVSQNPRHKITKRGQNVTFRCDPISEHNRLYWYRQTLGQGPEFLTYFQNEAQLEKSRLLSDRFSAERPKGSFSTLEIQRTEQGDSAMYLCASSHSQGHYEQYFGPGTRLTVT.

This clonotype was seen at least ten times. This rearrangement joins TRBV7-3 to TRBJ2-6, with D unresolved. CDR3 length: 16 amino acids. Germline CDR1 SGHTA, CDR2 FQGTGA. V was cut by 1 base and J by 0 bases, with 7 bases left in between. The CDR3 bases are TGTGCCAGCAGCTTAAGATCGAGCTCTGGGGCCAACGTCCTGACTTTC. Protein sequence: CASSLRSSSGANVLTF.

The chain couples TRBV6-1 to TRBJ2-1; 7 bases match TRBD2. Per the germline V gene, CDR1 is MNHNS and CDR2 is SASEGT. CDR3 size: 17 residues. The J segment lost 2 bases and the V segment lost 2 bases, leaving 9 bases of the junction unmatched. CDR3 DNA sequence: TGTGCCAGCAGTGAATGGGGGGGGGAGGACCCCTACAATGAGCAGTTCTTC. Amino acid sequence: CASSEWGGEDPYNEQFF.